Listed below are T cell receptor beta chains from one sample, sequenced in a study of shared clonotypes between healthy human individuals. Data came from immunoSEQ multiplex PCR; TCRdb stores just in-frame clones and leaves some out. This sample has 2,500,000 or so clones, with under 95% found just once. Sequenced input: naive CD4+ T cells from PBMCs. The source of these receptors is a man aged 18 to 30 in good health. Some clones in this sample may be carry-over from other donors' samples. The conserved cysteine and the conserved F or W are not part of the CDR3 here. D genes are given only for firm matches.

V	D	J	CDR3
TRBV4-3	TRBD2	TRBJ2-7	ASSQGPGTTSYEQY
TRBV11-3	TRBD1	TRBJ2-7	ASSPGTGVSYEQY
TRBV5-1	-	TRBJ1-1	ASSWGENTEAF
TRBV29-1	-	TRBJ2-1	SVEVGSGFWGSSYNEQF
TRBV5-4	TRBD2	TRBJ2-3	ASSFTSGRTDTQY
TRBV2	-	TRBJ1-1	ASSDLGAGNTEAF
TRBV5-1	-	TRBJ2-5	ASSLVGVVRQETQY
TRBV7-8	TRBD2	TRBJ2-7	ASSPPQREGYEQY
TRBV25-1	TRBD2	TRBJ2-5	ASSEPSGRPQETQY
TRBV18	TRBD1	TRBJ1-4	ASSPLPTGINEKLF
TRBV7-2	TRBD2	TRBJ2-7	ASSLGVSGSGEQY
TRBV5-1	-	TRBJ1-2	ASSLVWSGHNYGYT
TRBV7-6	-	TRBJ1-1	ASSSDINTEAF
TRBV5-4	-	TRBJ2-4	ASSPNSVAKNIQY
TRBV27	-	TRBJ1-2	ASSLGGRVNYGYT
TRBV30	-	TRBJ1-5	AWSRPYQGANQPQH
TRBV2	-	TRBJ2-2	ASSARIVSADTGELF
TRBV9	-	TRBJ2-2	ASSVGGNIGELF
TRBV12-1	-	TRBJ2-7	ASSRIAASYEQY
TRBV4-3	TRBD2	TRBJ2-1	ASSRKGLAGGYNEQF
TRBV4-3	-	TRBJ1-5	ASSLQGGGDQPQH
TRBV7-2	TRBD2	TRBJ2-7	ASSLGAGSYEQY
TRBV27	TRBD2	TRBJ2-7	ASRSGGGGPSYEQY
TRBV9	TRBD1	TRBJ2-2	ASSVAGGETGELF
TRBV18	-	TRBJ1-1	ASSPGQRNTEAF
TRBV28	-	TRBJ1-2	ASSWPRDPYGYT
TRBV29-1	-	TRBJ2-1	SVARTIYNEQF
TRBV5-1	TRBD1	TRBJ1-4	ASRIQGSNEKLF
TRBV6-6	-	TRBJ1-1	ASSYSYIGTEAF
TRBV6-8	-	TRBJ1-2	ASRIRPPVEYGYT
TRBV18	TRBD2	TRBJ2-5	ASSPTSGSSTETQY
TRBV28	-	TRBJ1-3	ASGTRAAGNTIY
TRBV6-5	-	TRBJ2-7	ASSYSGRWSYEQY
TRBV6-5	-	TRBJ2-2	ASSLAVAGELF
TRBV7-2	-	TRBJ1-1	ASSLGEGKANTEAF
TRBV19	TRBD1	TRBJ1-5	ASSIPGTGNYQPQH
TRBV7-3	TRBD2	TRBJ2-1	ASSLGREENNEQF
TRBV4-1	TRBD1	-	ASSQPRDSHEQY
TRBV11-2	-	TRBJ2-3	ASSGWRGSTDTQY
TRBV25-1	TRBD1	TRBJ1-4	ASTPTGGEKLF
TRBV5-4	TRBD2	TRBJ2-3	ASSSGKSTDTQY